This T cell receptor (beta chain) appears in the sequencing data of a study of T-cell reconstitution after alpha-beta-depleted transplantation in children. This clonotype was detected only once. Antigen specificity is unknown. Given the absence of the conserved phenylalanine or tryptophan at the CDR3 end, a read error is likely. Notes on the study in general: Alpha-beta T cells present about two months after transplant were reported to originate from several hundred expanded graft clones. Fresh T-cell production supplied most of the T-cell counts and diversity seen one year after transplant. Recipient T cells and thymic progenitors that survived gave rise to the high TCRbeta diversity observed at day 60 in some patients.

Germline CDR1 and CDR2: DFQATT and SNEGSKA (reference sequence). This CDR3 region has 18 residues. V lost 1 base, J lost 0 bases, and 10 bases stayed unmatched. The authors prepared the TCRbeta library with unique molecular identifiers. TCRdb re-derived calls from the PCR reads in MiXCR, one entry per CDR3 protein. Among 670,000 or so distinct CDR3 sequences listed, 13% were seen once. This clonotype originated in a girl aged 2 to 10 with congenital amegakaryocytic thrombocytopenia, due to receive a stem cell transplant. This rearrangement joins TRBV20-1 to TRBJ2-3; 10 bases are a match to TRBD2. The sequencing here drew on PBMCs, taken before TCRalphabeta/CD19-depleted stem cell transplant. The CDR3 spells CSARAVAGGSVSTDTQYC. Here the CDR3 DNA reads TGCAGTGCTAGAGCTGTAGCGGGAGGCTCTGTAAGCACAGATACGCAGTATTGT.